This is a list of T cell receptor beta chains from one sample in a study of blood T cell repertoires in COVID-19. The table came from immunoSEQ multiplex PCR; TCRdb's copy has only in-frame clones and leaves some out. Among roughly 130,000 clones, just under 85% were seen once, and the ten largest hold about 17%. The sample was peripheral blood. The receptors originated from a woman aged 50 to 60 with acute or convalescent COVID-19. Both conserved end residues are part of each CDR3. D genes are given only for firm matches. Rows give clone size only sometimes, using once, few, many, or a class for an expanded clone.

-,TRBV4-2,TRBJ2-1,-,CASSQDGGPVYNEQFF,TGTGCCAGCAGCCAAGACGGGGGACCGGTCTACAATGAGCAGTTCTTC
-,TRBV5-3,TRBJ1-5,TRBD1,CARSLTGTGDRRGNQPQHF,TGTGCCAGAAGCTTAACCGGGACAGGGGATAGGAGGGGCAATCAGCCCCAGCATTTT
few,TRBV29-1,TRBJ1-3,-,CSVGINRAGNTIYF,TGCAGCGTGGGTATAAACAGGGCTGGAAACACCATATATTTT
-,TRBV5-1,TRBJ2-3,-,CASSWGDRPSTDTQYF,TGCGCCAGCAGCTGGGGCGACAGGCCTAGCACAGATACGCAGTATTTT
-,TRBV28,TRBJ1-2,TRBD1,CASSETGPGQGYTF,TGTGCCAGCAGTGAGACAGGGCCAGGGCAGGGCTACACCTTC
once,TRBV7-8,TRBJ1-2,-,CASSLTEGARGGYTF,TGTGCCAGCAGCCTTACCGAGGGAGCCCGGGGTGGCTACACCTTC
-,TRBV6-5,TRBJ1-2,TRBD1,CASSPRTGEGYTF,TGTGCCAGCAGCCCCCGGACAGGGGAGGGCTACACCTTC
once,TRBV12-3/TRBV12-4,TRBJ1-2,-,CASSLEAGYGYTF,TGTGCCAGCAGTTTGGAGGCCGGGTATGGCTACACCTTC
-,TRBV7-3,TRBJ2-1,TRBD2,CASSYPGTSINEQFF,TGTGCCAGCAGCTACCCCGGGACTAGCATCAATGAGCAGTTCTTC
-,TRBV27,TRBJ1-2,TRBD1,CASSLTGEDNYGYTF,TGTGCCAGCAGTTTGACAGGGGAAGATAACTATGGCTACACCTTC
-,TRBV7-2,TRBJ2-1,TRBD2,CASSRGGAGTNTMQQFF,TGTGCCAGCAGCCGCGGGGGGGCGGGGACCAATACAATGCAGCAGTTCTTC
few,TRBV30,TRBJ2-7,-,CAWSQGNAYEQYF,TGTGCCTGGAGCCAGGGCAATGCCTACGAGCAGTACTTC
-,TRBV15,TRBJ1-1,-,CATSRERTGTAEAFF,TGTGCCACCAGCAGAGAGAGGACGGGAACGGCTGAAGCTTTCTTT
-,TRBV6-5,TRBJ2-7,TRBD2,CASSLGLAKYEQYF,TGTGCCAGCAGTTTAGGACTAGCCAAATACGAGCAGTACTTC
-,TRBV2,TRBJ2-7,TRBD1,CASRAGTGAYEQYF,TGTGCCAGCAGGGCCGGGACAGGGGCTTACGAGCAGTACTTC
-,TRBV7-2,TRBJ1-5,-,CASSLVAGGNQPQHF,TGTGCCAGCAGCTTAGTGGCAGGGGGCAATCAGCCCCAGCATTTT
-,TRBV11-2,TRBJ2-7,-,CASSLVPLTGDIYEQYF,TGTGCCAGCAGCTTGGTCCCCTTGACAGGAGATATCTACGAGCAGTACTTC
-,TRBV11-2,TRBJ1-1,TRBD1,CASSPGQGAMNTEAFF,TGTGCCAGCAGCCCGGGACAGGGGGCCATGAACACTGAAGCTTTCTTT
-,TRBV5-1,TRBJ2-3,-,CASLQDSYSTDTQYF,TGCGCCAGCCTACAGGACAGCTACAGCACAGATACGCAGTATTTT
-,TRBV9,TRBJ1-2,-,CASSVALDSPSDTF,TGTGCCAGCAGCGTAGCATTGGACAGCCCAAGCGACACCTTC
-,TRBV9,TRBJ2-7,-,CASSPDSHEQYF,TGTGCCAGCAGCCCCGATAGCCACGAGCAGTACTTC
few,TRBV3-1/TRBV3-2,TRBJ1-1,-,CASSQDPAADTEAFF,TGTGCCAGCAGCCAAGATCCGGCGGCTGACACTGAAGCTTTCTTT
-,TRBV5-4,TRBJ2-3,-,CASSWKRDTDTQYF,TGTGCCAGCAGCTGGAAACGGGACACAGATACGCAGTATTTT
-,TRBV30,TRBJ2-7,TRBD2,CAWNGGGYEQYF,TGTGCCTGGAATGGGGGGGGCTACGAGCAGTACTTC
-,TRBV11-2,TRBJ2-7,-,CASSLSGSTYEQYF,TGTGCCAGCAGCCTCTCCGGGTCTACCTACGAGCAGTACTTC
-,TRBV30,TRBJ1-6,TRBD1,CAWSAGTGDVGSWNSPLHF,TGTGCCTGGAGTGCCGGGACAGGGGACGTAGGAAGTTGGAATTCACCCCTCCACTTT
once,TRBV5-5,TRBJ2-2,TRBD1,CASSLSGTGNTGELFF,TGTGCCAGCAGCTTATCCGGGACAGGAAACACCGGGGAGCTGTTTTTT
-,TRBV19,TRBJ1-2,TRBD1,CASIGQGYGYTF,TGTGCCAGTATTGGACAGGGTTATGGCTACACCTTC
-,TRBV30,TRBJ2-7,-,CAWSRDSGNEQYF,TGTGCCTGGAGTCGGGACTCCGGGAACGAGCAGTACTTC
-,TRBV7-2,TRBJ1-5,-,CASSQSQVYNQPQHF,TGTGCCAGCAGTCAGTCTCAGGTGTACAATCAGCCCCAGCATTTT
-,TRBV2,TRBJ1-6,-,CASSESYDSPLHF,TGTGCCAGCAGCGAGAGCTATGATTCACCCCTCCACTTT
few,TRBV19,TRBJ2-4,-,CASSPGEAAIQYF,TGTGCCAGTAGCCCCGGGGAGGCGGCCATTCAGTACTTC
-,TRBV5-1,TRBJ2-5,-,CASSTGHPGTQYF,TGCGCCAGCAGCACAGGACACCCCGGGACCCAGTACTTC
-,TRBV24-1,TRBJ1-1,-,CATSGLDSLGGAFF,TGTGCCACCAGTGGACTCGACAGTCTAGGCGGAGCTTTCTTT
-,TRBV10-3,TRBJ2-7,TRBD2,CAISESGTSVYEQYF,TGTGCCATCAGTGAGTCGGGGACTAGCGTTTATGAGCAGTACTTC
-,TRBV10-3,TRBJ1-5,-,CAIRTNRDQPQHF,TGTGCCATCAGGACAAACAGGGATCAGCCCCAGCATTTT
-,TRBV14,TRBJ2-1,TRBD1,CASSQDRRTGDEQFF,TGTGCCAGCAGCCAAGATCGGCGGACAGGGGATGAGCAGTTCTTC
-,TRBV2,TRBJ2-3,TRBD2,CASSEQRGRTDTQYF,TGTGCCAGCAGTGAGCAGCGGGGGCGCACAGATACGCAGTATTTT
-,TRBV12-5,TRBJ1-1,-,CASGRLEMNTEAFF,TGTGCTAGTGGGAGACTGGAGATGAACACTGAAGCTTTCTTT
-,TRBV4-1,TRBJ1-2,-,CASSQERAGAEDGYTF,TGCGCCAGCAGCCAAGAAAGGGCAGGGGCGGAGGATGGCTACACCTTC
few,TRBV7-2,TRBJ1-3,-,CASSRSGRAGNTIYF,TGTGCCAGCAGTCGCTCCGGGAGGGCTGGAAACACCATATATTTT
-,TRBV1,TRBJ1-2,-,CTSSQDLGTKPNYGYTF,TGCACCAGCAGCCAAGACCTCGGGACAAAGCCTAACTATGGCTACACCTTC
-,TRBV10-3,TRBJ2-7,TRBD2,CAISERLAGGSEQYF,TGTGCCATCAGTGAGCGTCTAGCGGGGGGATCCGAGCAGTACTTC
once,TRBV19,TRBJ1-2,-,CASRRGNYGYTF,TGTGCCTCCAGGCGGGGGAACTATGGCTACACCTTC
-,TRBV7-6,TRBJ1-6,TRBD1,CASSLKGTENSPLHF,TGTGCCAGCAGCTTAAAAGGGACAGAGAATTCACCCCTCCACTTT
-,TRBV30,TRBJ1-2,-,CAWVEGGYGYTF,TGTGCCTGGGTTGAGGGCGGATATGGCTACACCTTC
-,TRBV29-1,TRBJ2-1,TRBD2,CSVPRGTSGTFFSYNEQFF,TGCAGCGTCCCACGGGGTACTAGCGGGACGTTCTTCTCCTACAATGAGCAGTTCTTC
-,TRBV30,TRBJ2-3,-,CAWSVRYPDTQYF,TGTGCCTGGAGTGTACGCTACCCAGATACGCAGTATTTT
-,TRBV23-1,TRBJ1-1,TRBD1,CASSQSETGRRVGTEAFF,TGCGCCAGCAGTCAATCAGAGACAGGGAGGCGAGTGGGAACTGAAGCTTTCTTT
-,TRBV5-1,TRBJ1-4,-,CASSLEGAATNEKLFF,TGCGCCAGCAGCTTGGAAGGGGCTGCAACTAATGAAAAACTGTTTTTT
-,TRBV14,TRBJ1-1,-,CASSRAGLYVSEAFF,TGTGCCAGCAGCCGAGCGGGACTTTACGTTAGTGAAGCTTTCTTT
-,TRBV20-1,TRBJ2-1,-,CSARGYNEQFF,TGCAGTGCCCGGGGCTACAATGAGCAGTTCTTC
-,TRBV30,TRBJ1-1,-,CAWRVPQGNTEAFF,TGTGCCTGGAGAGTACCACAGGGGAACACTGAAGCTTTCTTT
-,TRBV4-1,TRBJ1-1,-,CASSQGVWAFF,TGCGCCAGCAGTCAAGGAGTCTGGGCTTTCTTT